This T cell receptor beta chain stems from a study of blood T cell repertoires in COVID-19. This clone turned up a few times. In the original workflow: How many nucleated cells were present was estimated from reference gene primer amplification. Repertoires were generated with immunoSEQ multiplex PCR, while TCRdb's copy carries only in-frame clones and drops some. V and J calls and clone size are given by that table; D and trimming were obtained from the DNA. Here the sample spans fewer than 200,000 clones, about 72% being singletons. Researchers sorted participants into cohorts using their self-reported clinical history. Trimming cost V 0 bases and J 4 bases, with 12 bases left between them. This CDR3 has 15 residues. In germline, CDR1 is LGHNA, CDR2 YNFKEQ.

The clonotype originates from a woman in her fifties or sixties who had recovered from COVID-19. This chain joins TRBV4-2 and TRBJ1-1; possibly TRBD1 for D (6 bases). Material for sequencing was PBMCs or T cells enriched from blood (not recorded which). The CDR3 reads CASSQEAGAVTEAFF. The CDR3 region has the DNA TGTGCCAGCAGCCAAGAGGCAGGGGCGGTCACTGAAGCTTTCTTT.